The present T cell receptor (beta chain) was sequenced within a study of T cell responses to AZD1222 COVID-19 vaccine. The study, taken as a whole, reports: The study found Spike-specific TCR breadth and depth rose after two AZD1222 doses.

For this clone: The antigen is undetermined.

Generated by immunoSEQ multiplex PCR, the TCRdb table keeps only in-frame clones and is missing some. Here the sample spans approximately 90,000 clones, about 91% being singletons. This receptor was taken from an adult in good health. The material was peripheral blood, obtained on day 0 of AZD1222 vaccination.

The CDR3 loop reads CASSEPSRGQYF. In DNA form, the CDR3 reads TGTGCCAGCAGCGAACCTTCCCGGGGACAGTACTTC. The chain recombines TRBV5-4 with TRBJ2-7; possible D gene TRBD2, 5 bases. There are 12 residues in the CDR3. Looked up from germline, CDR1 is SGHNT and CDR2 is YYREEE (reference sequence). With 4 bases removed from V and 10 bases from J, the gap between germline ends came to 15 bases.